This T cell receptor beta chain was observed in a study of T cells in narcolepsy. Study overall: Patients with NT1 or NT2 and healthy control donors were enrolled.

The CDR3 runs 16 residues. V shed 1 base and J shed 0 bases, with 12 bases lying between them. CDR1 and CDR2 (germline): MGHRA, YSYEKL. General study points: Healthy controls reportedly lacked the autoreactive clonotypes serially found in patients' blood. HCRT-specific and TRIB2-specific autoreactive clonotypes appeared among same-patient CSF and blood CD4+ clonotypes.

Comment on this clone: Antigen specificity is unknown.

Profiled with immunoSEQ multiplex PCR; TCRdb holds only in-frame clones, not every one. The sample contains around 42,000 clones, about 91% of which appear only once. The clonotype was recovered from a human donor with narcolepsy. What was sequenced was CD45RA- memory CD4+ T cells from PBMCs. This chain joins TRBV4-1 and TRBJ1-2; D uncertain. CDR3 loop: CASSQAEANSNYGYTF. In DNA, the CDR3 is TGCGCCAGCAGCCAAGCGGAGGCAAACTCTAACTATGGCTACACCTTC.